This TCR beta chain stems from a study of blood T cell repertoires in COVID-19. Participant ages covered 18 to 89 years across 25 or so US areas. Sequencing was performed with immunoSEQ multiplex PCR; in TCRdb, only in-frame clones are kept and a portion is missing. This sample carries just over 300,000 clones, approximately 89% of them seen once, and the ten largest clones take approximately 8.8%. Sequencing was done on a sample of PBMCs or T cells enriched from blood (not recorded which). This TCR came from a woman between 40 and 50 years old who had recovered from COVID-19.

The CDR3 reads CASSSTLDRGLHQPQHF. Written as DNA, the CDR3 is TGTGCCAGCAGTTCAACCCTCGACAGGGGGCTACATCAGCCCCAGCATTTT. V gene TRBV6-2 or TRBV6-3 combines with J gene TRBJ1-5; 10 bases match TRBD1. V lost 4 bases to trimming and J lost 5 bases; unmatched junction nucleotides: 11. The length of the CDR3 is 17 residues. Germline CDR1 is MNHEY and CDR2 is SVGEGT.